This T cell receptor (beta chain) was retrieved from a study of blood T cell repertoires in COVID-19. Participant age was about 18 to 89 years, and participants resided in around 24 US areas. Researchers sorted participants into cohorts using their self-reported clinical history. Deletions cut 5 bases from V and 0 bases from J, with 4 bases between. Germline V gene lookup returns CDR1 SGHTA and CDR2 FQGNSA. The CDR3 has 13 residues. Clones were read by immunoSEQ multiplex PCR, and TCRdb kept only the in-frame ones, dropping some. There are over 250,000 clones in the sample; more than 75% occur only once, and around 2% lies in the top ten.

The sequencing input was PBMCs or T cells enriched from blood (not recorded which). The source of this sequence is a woman in her sixties or seventies in a cohort exposed to, infected with or recovered from COVID-19 (not recorded which). The chain uses TRBV7-2 and TRBJ2-2, with unresolved D. The CDR3 is CASSLSNTGELFF. The CDR3 nucleotides are TGTGCCAGCAGCCTATCGAACACCGGGGAGCTGTTTTTT.